What follows are 27 T cell receptor beta chains derived from one specimen sequenced in a study of cytomegalovirus exposure and HLA in healthy donors. Primers: 60 Vbeta forward and 13 Jbeta reverse. Libraries were prepared by immunoSEQ multiplex PCR; TCRdb keeps only in-frame clonotypes and omits some of them. The sample has about 160,000 clones, more than 75% seen once; the top ten hold approximately 2.3%. Sequenced sample: PBMCs. The receptors derive from a man younger than 35 in good health and CMV-seropositive.

This clone was detected once. The rearrangement uses TRBV2 and TRBJ2-5; 12 nucleotides line up with TRBD2. The better agreement between TRBJ2-7 and the DNA end casts doubt on the J call. CDR3 length: 16 residues. Germline lookup yields CDR1 SNHLY and CDR2 FYNNEI. The CDR3 sequence: CASSGASGGVWDEQYF. The CDR3 bases are TGTGCCAGCAGTGGGGCTAGCGGGGGGGTATGGGACGAGCAGTACTTC.

This clone is a singleton in its sample. One end of the junction is discordant with germline, which a read error may explain. The chain employs TRBV2 and TRBJ2-7; 7 positions match TRBD1. The CDR3 loop spans 13 amino acids. CDR1 and CDR2 (germline): SNHLY, FYNNEI. In nucleotides, the CDR3 is TGTGCCAGCTTGGACAGGACCTCCAACGAGCAGTACTTC. It is translated as CASLDRTSNEQYF.

The rearrangement uses TRBV27 and TRBJ1-5; 7 positions agree with TRBD1. V trimming: 5 bases; J trimming: 0 bases; junction bases outside the gene matches: 7. The CDR3 runs 16 residues. Germline values: CDR1 MNHEY, CDR2 SMNVEV (reference sequence). In nucleotides, the CDR3 is TGTGCCAGCAGTACTCGGACAGGCGGTAGCAATCAGCCCCAGCATTTT. This encodes CASSTRTGGSNQPQHF.

This clone showed up just a few times. J is TRBJ1-1 and V is TRBV6-5; D ambiguous. The length of the CDR3 is 15 residues. V gave up 7 bases and J gave up 4 bases, with 19 bases separating them. Germline V CDR1 and CDR2: MNHEY, SVGAGI. The CDR3 loop reads CASTTDSRSLTEAFF. For the CDR3, the DNA is TGTGCCAGCACCACAGATTCACGGTCGCTCACTGAAGCTTTCTTT.

V is TRBV6-5 and J is TRBJ1-1; D is unclear. V lost 5 bases and J 0 bases, leaving 10 bases between the germline ends. The CDR3 sequence is 14 residues long. Germline V gene lookup returns CDR1 MNHEY and CDR2 SVGAGI. CDR3 in DNA: TGTGCCAGCAGTACGACAATCTTGAACACTGAAGCTTTCTTT. Its translation is CASSTTILNTEAFF.

J is TRBJ2-1 and V is TRBV4-2, with TRBD2 identical over 8 bases. This CDR3 is 17 amino acids long. V lost 4 bases, J lost 2 bases, and 10 bases stayed unmatched. Germline V gives CDR1 LGHNA, CDR2 YNFKEQ. The CDR3 nucleotides read TGTGCCAGCAGCCCCGGGACTAGGGGGGACCCCTACAATGAGCAGTTCTTC. Protein: CASSPGTRGDPYNEQFF.

This clone appeared a few times. The chain carries TRBV7-9 and TRBJ2-7; possible D gene TRBD1, 6 bases. CDR3 length equals 14 residues. Germline V lookup: CDR1 SEHNR, CDR2 FQNEAQ (reference sequence). The V and J ends lost 3 bases and 6 bases respectively, with 15 bases between them. The CDR3 protein is CASSLPGDGSEQYF. The CDR3 DNA reads TGTGCCAGCAGCTTGCCAGGGGACGGCTCCGAGCAGTACTTC.

This chain links TRBV5-1 with TRBJ1-4; TRBD1 matches at 7 bases. CDR3 length: 14 amino acids. V gave up 4 bases and J gave up 7 bases; unmatched junction bases: 7. CDR1 and CDR2 from the germline V gene are SGHRS and YFSETQ. The CDR3 is CASSPDRASEKLFF. In DNA, the CDR3 is TGCGCCAGCAGCCCCGACAGGGCTTCTGAAAAACTGTTTTTT. The full variable domain, rest sourced from reference TRBV5-1 and TRBJ1-4, is KAGVTQTPRYLIKTRGQQVTLSCSPISGHRSVSWYQQTPGQGLQFLFEYFSETQRNKGNFPGRFSGRQFSNSRSEMNVSTLELGDSALYLCASSPDRASEKLFFGSGTQLSVL.

The chain uses TRBV29-1 and TRBJ1-3; 7 bases agree with TRBD1. J was trimmed by 2 bases and V by 5 bases; bases with no gene match: 6. Germline CDR1 reads SQVTM; CDR2 reads ANQGSEA. There are 14 residues in the CDR3. The CDR3 region has the DNA TGCAGCGTTATACAGGGGAGTGCTGGAAACACCATATATTTT. It is translated as CSVIQGSAGNTIYF.

The V gene is TRBV14, the J gene TRBJ1-2; D is unclear. CDR1 and CDR2 (germline): SGHDN, FVKESK. V was trimmed by 1 base and J by 2 bases, leaving 8 bases between them. The CDR3 has 14 amino acids. The CDR3 DNA reads as TGTGCCAGCAGCCAAGTGACGGGGAACTATGGCTACACCTTC. Its protein product is CASSQVTGNYGYTF.

This clone was picked up one time. This sequence joins TRBV5-4 and TRBJ1-1; TRBD1 matches at 7 bases. This CDR3 contains 14 residues. Germline V gene lookup returns CDR1 SGHNT and CDR2 YYREEE (reference sequence). The trim removed 5 bases at V and 3 bases at J, leaving 7 bases unmatched. The CDR3 reads CASSHGDSYTEAFF. CDR3 nucleotide sequence: TGTGCCAGCAGTCATGGGGACAGTTACACTGAAGCTTTCTTT.

J is TRBJ1-4 and V is TRBV6-1; TRBD1 might be the D (5 bases). The CDR3 extends over 13 amino acids. Trimming took 7 bases from V and 4 from J, leaving 10 bases between them. Germline-derived CDR1 and CDR2 are MNHNS and SASEGT. CDR3 region: CASKGADNEKLFF. CDR3 sequence (DNA): TGTGCCAGCAAAGGGGCAGATAATGAAAAACTGTTTTTT.

The chain links TRBV10-3 to TRBJ2-1; 9 bases fit TRBD2. The CDR3 loop spans 15 amino acids. CDR1 and CDR2 (germline): ENHRY, SYGVKD. With 4 bases clipped from V and 5 bases from J, the junction kept 6 bases outside the gene matches. CDR3 amino acids: CAISAGGGADNEQFF. DNA of the CDR3: TGTGCCATCAGTGCCGGCGGGGGGGCAGACAATGAGCAGTTCTTC.

CDR3 in DNA: TGTGCCAGCAGCTTAGGAGGAATTCAGTACTTC. Translation: CASSLGGIQYF. The chain employs TRBV7-2 and TRBJ2-4, with no clear D. Trimming shortened V by 1 base and J by 10 bases, and 5 bases separated the two germline ends. Germline assignment: CDR1 SGHTA and CDR2 FQGNSA. The CDR3 extends over 11 amino acids.

The V and J genes are TRBV9 and TRBJ2-1; the match to TRBD2 covers 8 bases. Germline V gives CDR1 SGDLS, CDR2 YYNGEE. V lost 0 bases and J lost 7; bases outside the gene matches: 6. The CDR3 is 15 amino acids. The CDR3 here is CASSVAGLDINEQFF. In DNA form, the CDR3 reads TGTGCCAGCAGCGTAGCGGGACTAGATATAAATGAGCAGTTCTTC.

Only a few counts were recorded for this clone. The chain employs TRBV7-3 and TRBJ2-2; possibly TRBD2 for D (6 bases). The CDR3 spans 14 residues. Trimming cost V 8 bases and J 4 bases, with 14 bases left between them. Germline values: CDR1 SGHTA, CDR2 FQGTGA. Here the CDR3 reads CASSKDYTTGELFF. In DNA, the CDR3 is TGTGCCAGCTCCAAGGACTATACCACCGGGGAGCTGTTTTTT. The entire variable domain, with the rest obtained from reference TRBV7-3 and TRBJ2-2, is as follows: GAGVSQTPSNKVTEKGKYVELRCDPISGHTALYWYRQSLGQGPEFLIYFQGTGAADDSGLPNDRFFAVRPEGSVSTLKIQRTERGDSAVYLCASSKDYTTGELFFGEGSRLTVL.

Note on this clone: This CDR3 is also generated by other DNA sequences in the sample. The gene calls are TRBV6-5 and TRBJ2-7, with TRBD2 matching over 8 bases. V dropped 0 bases and J dropped 2; count of bases not matched to a gene: 0. The CDR3 contains 14 residues. Germline V gene lookup returns CDR1 MNHEY and CDR2 SVGAGI. The CDR3 coding sequence is TGTGCCAGCAGTTACTCAGCGGGGGCCTACGAGCAGTACTTC. The encoded protein is CASSYSAGAYEQYF.

The chain carries TRBV5-6 and TRBJ2-5; 7 nucleotides match TRBD1. The better agreement between TRBJ2-7 and the DNA end casts doubt on the J call. The CDR3 is 12 amino acids. Germline values: CDR1 SGHDT, CDR2 YYEEEE. CDR3 region: CASNQGAYEQYF. The CDR3 DNA sequence: TGTGCCAGCAACCAGGGGGCCTACGAGCAGTACTTC.

Concerning this clone: This specimen includes other DNA sequences encoding the same CDR3. The chain links TRBV18 to TRBJ2-5, with a possible D match to TRBD1 (6 bases). Trimming took off 6 bases at V and 4 bases at J, with 12 bases between the two ends. The germline V gene encodes CDR1 KGHSH and CDR2 LQKENI. There are 13 residues in the CDR3. CDR3 amino acids: CASSPGGGETQYF. CDR3 DNA: TGTGCCAGCTCGCCTGGGGGCGGAGAGACCCAGTACTTC.

The genes are TRBV7-2 and TRBJ1-1, with D possibly matching TRBD1 (5 bases). This CDR3 is built from 14 residues. Germline V gene sequence: CDR1 SGHTA, CDR2 FQGNSA. V dropped 2 bases and J dropped 2 bases, with 9 bases sitting between them. Here the CDR3 reads CASSLWGENTEAFF. The DNA of the CDR3 is TGTGCCAGCAGCTTATGGGGCGAAAACACTGAAGCTTTCTTT.

This clone was seen just once. The genes are TRBV9 and TRBJ2-5, with TRBD2 identical over 12 bases. This CDR3 spans 17 amino acids. V trimming: 3 bases; J trimming: 1 base; junction bases outside the gene matches: 7. Germline V gene data show CDR1 as SGDLS and CDR2 as YYNGEE. The CDR3 nucleotides are TGTGCCAGCAGCGGTCCTACTAGCGGGGGGAGCCAAGAGACCCAGTACTTC. It codes for CASSGPTSGGSQETQYF.

The gene calls are TRBV7-8 and TRBJ2-7, with TRBD1 identical over 8 bases. CDR3 size: 17 residues. The ends lost 4 bases at V and 1 base at J; junction bases unmatched: 12. The V gene's germline CDR1 is SGHVS and CDR2 FQNEAQ. CDR3 bases: TGTGCCAGCAGCTCCGCTATAGGGACAGGAAAATCCTACGAGCAGTACTTC. Translated: CASSSAIGTGKSYEQYF.

The rearrangement joins TRBV29-1 to TRBJ1-2; D is perhaps TRBD1 (6 bases). Germline CDR1 is SQVTM and CDR2 is ANQGSEA. The CDR3 is 12 amino acids. With 2 bases removed from V and 6 bases from J, the gap between germline ends came to 10 bases. CDR3 bases: TGCAGCGTTGAATCAGGGGAGCATGGCTACACCTTC. It specifies CSVESGEHGYTF.

The V and J genes are TRBV6-1 and TRBJ2-7; TRBD1 might be the D (6 bases). The CDR3 runs 14 residues. Germline V lookup: CDR1 MNHNS, CDR2 SASEGT. Trimming pared 6 bases from V and 3 bases from J, leaving 15 bases between. The CDR3 is CASRAGPGDYEQYF. CDR3 DNA sequence: TGTGCCAGCAGGGCAGGCCCAGGGGACTACGAGCAGTACTTC.

V usage is TRBV6-5 and J usage is TRBJ2-5; D is possibly TRBD2 (7 bases). Germline V gene data show CDR1 as MNHEY and CDR2 as SVGAGI. V gave up 3 bases and J gave up 2 bases, with 16 bases separating them. The CDR3 contains 16 residues. In nucleotides, the CDR3 is TGTGCCAGCAGTTATACGCCCGGGGGGCTACAAGAGACCCAGTACTTC. This translates into CASSYTPGGLQETQYF.

The chain couples TRBV6-5 to TRBJ1-1; 8 bases are a match to TRBD1. Germline CDR1 and CDR2: MNHEY and SVGAGI. The CDR3 is made up of 14 amino acids. After removal of 6 bases from V and 0 bases from J, the junction contained 3 bases not matched to a gene. The CDR3 is CASSRTGMNTEAFF. CDR3 in DNA: TGTGCCAGCAGCCGGACAGGGATGAACACTGAAGCTTTCTTT.

The chain has TRBV5-1 and TRBJ2-7; no definite D call. The CDR3 runs 16 residues. V lost 0 bases, J lost 1 base, and 14 bases lay in between. Germline V lookup: CDR1 SGHRS, CDR2 YFSETQ. The CDR3: CASSLAERVSSYEQYF. In DNA, the CDR3 is TGCGCCAGCAGCTTGGCCGAACGGGTGTCTTCCTACGAGCAGTACTTC.